The 17 T cell receptor beta chains reported below all come from one sample, sequenced in a study of blood T cell repertoires in COVID-19 (dated by TCRdb to about 2020). The library relied on the immunoSEQ multiplex PCR assay. TCRdb took this table from immuneACCESS and kept in-frame rearrangements with V and J called. Such tables lack part of the clones; where checked against another copy, unresolved V genes explain under half of the gap, and the rest is unexplained. Recorded for this sample are approximately 180,000 clones; 87% of them occurred a single time. The ten largest clones capture roughly 2.5% of the sample. Material for sequencing was peripheral blood. These receptors originate from a man aged 40-49 years with active or convalescent COVID-19.

V usage is TRBV5-6 and J usage is TRBJ1-1; tentatively, D is TRBD1 (5 bases). Germline assignment: CDR1 SGHDT and CDR2 YYEEEE. Trimming pared 2 bases from V and 2 bases from J, leaving 7 bases between. The CDR3 contains 13 residues. The CDR3 reads CASSFQGNTEAFF. The CDR3 region has the DNA TGTGCCAGCAGCTTCCAGGGAAACACTGAAGCTTTCTTT.

This clone appeared once. The rearrangement joins TRBV7-8 to TRBJ1-6; no firm D call. The CDR3 totals 15 residues. CDR1 and CDR2 from the germline V gene are SGHVS and FQNEAQ. With 1 base removed from V and 10 bases from J, the gap between germline ends came to 14 bases. The CDR3 reads CASSLGGGLGSPLHF. The CDR3 region has the DNA TGTGCCAGCAGCTTAGGCGGAGGGTTGGGGTCACCCCTCCACTTT.

Only a few counts were recorded for this clone. The rearrangement links TRBV30 to TRBJ1-3; tentatively, D is TRBD1 (5 bases). The V gene's germline CDR1 is GTSNPN and CDR2 SVGIG (reference sequence). The CDR3 loop spans 17 amino acids. V shed 3 bases and J shed 2 bases, with 20 bases lying between them. CDR3 protein: CAWRNGAGRIPGNTIYF. DNA for the CDR3: TGTGCCTGGAGGAATGGGGCGGGACGAATCCCTGGAAACACCATATATTTT. The full variable domain, with the rest looked up from reference TRBV30 and TRBJ1-3, is SQTIHQWPATLVQPVGSPLSLECTVEGTSNPNLYWYRQAAGRGLQLLFYSVGIGQISSEVPQNLSASRPQDRQFILSSKKLLLSDSGFYLCAWRNGAGRIPGNTIYFGEGSWLTVV.

The rearrangement joins TRBV2 to TRBJ1-2; 9 bases are a match to TRBD1. The CDR3 has 12 residues. The junction had 2 bases not matched to a gene; V was cut back by 5 bases and J by 7 bases. Germline CDR1 reads SNHLY; CDR2 reads FYNNEI. As DNA, the CDR3 is TGTGCCAGCAGTCTGGACAGGGGTGGCTACACCTTC. Translating it yields CASSLDRGGYTF.

As DNA, the CDR3 is TGTGCCAGCAGCTCCCTCTCTCGACTAGCGGGGGGATACAATGAGCAGTTCTTC. Its translation is CASSSLSRLAGGYNEQFF. This chain connects TRBV13 to TRBJ2-1, with 13 bases lining up with TRBD2. The CDR3 consists of 18 residues. Germline CDR1 and CDR2: PRHDT and FYEKMQ (reference sequence). With V trimmed by 4 bases and J by 4 bases, 10 bases remained unmatched.

The chain has TRBV30 and TRBJ2-1; possibly TRBD1 for D (6 bases). The length of the CDR3 is 14 residues. V lost 6 bases and J lost 4, with 16 bases in between. From germline, CDR1 is GTSNPN and CDR2 SVGIG (reference sequence). CDR3 in amino acids: CACLGAKVYNEQFF. CDR3 nucleotides: TGTGCCTGCTTGGGGGCGAAGGTTTACAATGAGCAGTTCTTC.

There are a few counts of this clone. The genes are TRBV9 and TRBJ2-2, with D perhaps TRBD1 (6 bases). Germline loops: CDR1 SGDLS, CDR2 YYNGEE. V was trimmed by 0 bases and J by 5 bases, leaving 11 bases between them. The CDR3 is 15 amino acids. The DNA of the CDR3 is TGTGCCAGCAGCGTAGCGGTAGGGGGAACCGGGGAGCTGTTTTTT. As protein: CASSVAVGGTGELFF.

This chain uses TRBV7-6 with TRBJ1-1, with 9 positions matching TRBD1. Germline loops: CDR1 SGHVS, CDR2 FNYEAQ. The CDR3 consists of 16 residues. J lost 5 bases, V lost 0 bases, and 7 bases had no gene match. CDR3 protein: CASSLAPGQGGTEAFF. The DNA of the CDR3 is TGTGCCAGCAGCTTAGCACCGGGACAGGGAGGGACTGAAGCTTTCTTT.

The chain carries TRBV5-5 and TRBJ1-3, with unresolved D. The CDR3 consists of 14 residues. Germline CDR1 is SGHKS and CDR2 is YYEKEE (reference sequence). Trimming removed 2 bases at V and 0 bases at J, with 6 bases between. CDR3 amino acids: CASSLSLSGNTIYF. The CDR3, as DNA: TGTGCCAGCAGCTTATCTCTCTCTGGAAACACCATATATTTT.

The gene calls are TRBV7-9 and TRBJ1-6, with TRBD1 identical over 7 bases. CDR3 size: 17 residues. J was trimmed by 4 bases and V by 4 bases; bases with no gene match: 10. CDR1 is SEHNR and CDR2 is FQNEAQ in the germline V gene (reference sequence). The CDR3 sequence: CASSSRTGAGYNSPLHF. The CDR3 region has the DNA TGTGCCAGCAGCTCAAGAACAGGGGCCGGGTATAATTCACCCCTCCACTTT.

The sample holds one count of this clone. The genes are TRBV28 and TRBJ2-2; D unclear. CDR1 is MDHEN and CDR2 is SYDVKM in the germline V gene. The CDR3 length is 13 residues. V lost 3 bases to trimming and J lost 4 bases, with 6 bases between them. The DNA for the CDR3 is TGTGCCAGCAGTTTTCGAGGCACCGGGGAGCTGTTTTTT. Its protein product is CASSFRGTGELFF.

This clone was detected once. The chain couples TRBV14 to TRBJ1-2, with D hard to call. V shed 0 bases and J shed 4 bases, with 12 bases lying between them. In germline, CDR1 is SGHDN, CDR2 FVKESK. This CDR3 has 15 residues. The CDR3 here is CASSQDLAESYGYTF. In nucleotides, the CDR3 is TGTGCCAGCAGCCAAGATCTGGCAGAATCCTATGGCTACACCTTC. The entire variable domain, with the rest obtained from reference TRBV14 and TRBJ1-2, is as follows: EAGVTQFPSHSVIEKGQTVTLRCDPISGHDNLYWYRRVMGKEIKFLLHFVKESKQDESGMPNNRFLAERTGGTYSTLKVQPAELEDSGVYFCASSQDLAESYGYTFGSGTRLTVV.

The chain employs TRBV27 and TRBJ2-1; 8 nucleotides agree with TRBD2. The CDR3 extends over 16 amino acids. The V gene's germline CDR1 is MNHEY and CDR2 SMNVEV (reference sequence). After removal of 5 bases from V and 0 bases from J, the junction contained 6 bases not matched to a gene. CDR3 nucleotide sequence: TGTGCCAGCAGTCCACAGCGGGGGAGCTCCTACAATGAGCAGTTCTTC. It translates to CASSPQRGSSYNEQFF.

This clone was detected once. The J gene is TRBJ1-2, the V gene TRBV29-1; 9 bases fit TRBD1. The germline V gene has CDR1 SQVTM and CDR2 ANQGSEA. The CDR3 has 14 amino acids. The V and J ends lost 4 bases and 6 bases, in that order; junction bases with no gene match: 9. The CDR3 region is CSVGSYRGQDGYTF. The DNA of the CDR3 is TGCAGCGTTGGGAGCTACAGGGGGCAGGATGGCTACACCTTC.

V gene TRBV30 combines with J gene TRBJ2-1; TRBD2 matches 9 bases. Unmatched junction bases numbered 7, after V lost 0 bases and J lost 10 bases. Germline CDR1 reads GTSNPN; CDR2 reads SVGIG (reference sequence). The CDR3 runs to 14 residues. CDR3 in amino acids: CAWSVRLLAGEQFF. The CDR3 bases are TGTGCCTGGAGTGTTCGCCTCCTAGCGGGGGAGCAGTTCTTC.

The rearrangement uses TRBV19 and TRBJ1-1; tentative D call: TRBD1 (5 bases). CDR1 and CDR2 (germline): LNHDA, SQIVND (reference sequence). The CDR3 covers 14 residues. Between the trimmed V and J ends, which lost 1 base and 7 bases, there was a span of 13 bases. CDR3 nucleotide sequence: TGTGCCAGTAGTATAGGTTCCGGGGACTATGAAGCTTTCTTT. It is translated as CASSIGSGDYEAFF.

This clone was counted a single time. The J gene is TRBJ1-2, the V gene TRBV19; D uncertain. Per the germline V gene, CDR1 is LNHDA and CDR2 is SQIVND (reference sequence). V gave up 3 bases and J gave up 13 bases, with 12 bases separating them. The CDR3 contains 11 residues. The CDR3 DNA reads TGTGCCAGTAGTATTGGCTCCGCCTCCACCTTC. Encoded protein: CASSIGSASTF.